The clone carrying this TCR beta chain has just a few counts. Its matching antigen is unknown. The data are from a study of cytomegalovirus exposure and HLA in healthy donors. Background on the study: Early released data had tens of millions of unique TCRs, all coming from HLA-typed donors.

This CDR3 region has 16 residues. The ends lost 0 bases at V and 1 base at J; junction bases unmatched: 7. Germline CDR1 is GTSNPN and CDR2 is SVGIG (reference sequence). Notes on the study in general: V- and J-gene trimming of TCR beta was linked (in a later analysis) to a missense DCLRE1C variant. Within a later analysis, the majority of CMV-associated TCR beta chains appeared HLA-restricted.

This PCR relied on a set of 60 Vbeta primers and 13 Jbeta primers. Only in-frame clones appear in the TCRdb table, and some are missing; sequencing was by immunoSEQ multiplex PCR. The repertoire holds over 150,000 clones, with around 77% as singletons. The chain joins TRBV30 to TRBJ1-1; 8 nucleotides match TRBD1. This sequence originates from a woman in her 30s in good health and CMV-seronegative. The source material was PBMCs. The CDR3 is CAWSVLRDRKNTEAFF. The CDR3 nucleotides are TGTGCCTGGAGTGTACTCCGGGACAGGAAGAACACTGAAGCTTTCTTT.